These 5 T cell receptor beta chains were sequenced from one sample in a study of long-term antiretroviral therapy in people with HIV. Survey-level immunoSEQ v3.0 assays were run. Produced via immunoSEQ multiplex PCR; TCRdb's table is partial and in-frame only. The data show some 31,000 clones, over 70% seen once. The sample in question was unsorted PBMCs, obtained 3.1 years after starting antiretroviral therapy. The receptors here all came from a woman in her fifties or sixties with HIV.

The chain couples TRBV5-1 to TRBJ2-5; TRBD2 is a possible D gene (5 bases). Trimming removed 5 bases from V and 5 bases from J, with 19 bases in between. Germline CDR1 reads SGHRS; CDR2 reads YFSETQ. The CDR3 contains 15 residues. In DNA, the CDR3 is TGCGCCAGCAGTTTTTCGGGATCTAAGGAGGAGACCCAGTACTTC. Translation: CASSFSGSKEETQYF.

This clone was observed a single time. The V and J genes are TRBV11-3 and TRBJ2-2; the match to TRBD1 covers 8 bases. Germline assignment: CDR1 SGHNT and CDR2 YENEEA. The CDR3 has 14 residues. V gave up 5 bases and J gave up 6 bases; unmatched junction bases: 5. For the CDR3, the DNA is TGTGCCAGCAGCGTAAGGACAGGGCCCGGGGAGCTGTTTTTT. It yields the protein CASSVRTGPGELFF.

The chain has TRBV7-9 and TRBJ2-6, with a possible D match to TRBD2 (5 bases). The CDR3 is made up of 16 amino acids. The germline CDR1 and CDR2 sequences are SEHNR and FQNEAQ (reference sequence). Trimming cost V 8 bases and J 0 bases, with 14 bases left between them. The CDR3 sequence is CASGPSRGSGANVLTF. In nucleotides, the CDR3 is TGTGCCAGCGGACCTTCACGGGGCTCTGGGGCCAACGTCCTGACTTTC.

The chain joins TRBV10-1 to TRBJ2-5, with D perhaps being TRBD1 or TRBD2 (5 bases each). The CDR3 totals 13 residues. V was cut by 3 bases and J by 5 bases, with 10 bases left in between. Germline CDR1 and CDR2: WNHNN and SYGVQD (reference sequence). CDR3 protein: CASSDTGLETQYF. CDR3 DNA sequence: TGCGCCAGCAGTGATACGGGGCTTGAGACCCAGTACTTC.

The CDR3 sequence: CASRQSSYNEQFF. As DNA, the CDR3 is TGCGCCAGCAGACAGAGCTCCTACAATGAGCAGTTCTTC. The chain has TRBV5-1 and TRBJ2-1; D not resolved. This CDR3 spans 13 amino acids. The ends were cut back, 5 bases at V and 0 bases at J, with 6 bases in the middle. CDR1 and CDR2 from the germline V gene are SGHRS and YFSETQ.